The 26 T cell receptor beta chains listed next were all sequenced from one sample in a study of blood T cells in healthy people across ages. The use of a sample-barcoded 5' primer and a J-beta primer mix characterized a second PCR of roughly 6 to 11 cycles. TCRdb re-called the 5' RACE reads with MiXCR, one entry per CDR3 protein. The sample consists of 700,000 to 850,000 distinct CDR3 sequences, about 34% of them appearing once. The sequenced sample consisted of blood. The receptor set was obtained from a man aged 18 to 29 in good health.

This clonotype occurred a few times. This chain links TRBV4-3 with TRBJ1-2; no reliable D call. Between the trimmed V and J ends, which lost 4 bases and 3 bases, there was a span of 12 bases. In germline, CDR1 is LGHNA, CDR2 YSLEER. CDR3 size: 14 residues. CDR3 region: CASSRKVGDYGYTF. The CDR3 region has the DNA TGCGCCAGCAGCCGCAAGGTGGGAGACTATGGCTACACCTTC.

This clonotype was seen at least ten times. The chain joins TRBV18 to TRBJ2-1, with D uncertain. Germline-derived CDR1 and CDR2 are KGHSH and LQKENI. V lost 0 bases and J lost 2, with 11 bases in between. The CDR3 consists of 16 residues. In DNA, the CDR3 is TGTGCCAGCTCACCACCGCAGCGTTCAACCTACAATGAGCAGTTCTTC. It encodes CASSPPQRSTYNEQFF.

This clonotype was counted a single time. The gene calls are TRBV4-1 and TRBJ2-7; 9 bases map to TRBD2. The CDR3 extends over 15 amino acids. The trim removed 3 bases at V and 3 bases at J, leaving 6 bases unmatched. The germline CDR1 and CDR2 sequences are MGHRA and YSYEKL. The CDR3 region has the DNA TGCGCCAGCAGCCATCCAGGGACTAGCAACTACGAGCAGTACTTC. This translates into CASSHPGTSNYEQYF.

This clonotype was observed a handful of times. The chain carries TRBV5-6 and TRBJ2-3, with TRBD2 matching 16 bases. Germline V CDR1 and CDR2: SGHDT, YYEEEE. Unmatched junction bases numbered 5, after V lost 4 bases and J lost 0 bases. This CDR3 is 18 amino acids long. CDR3 sequence (DNA): TGTGCCAGCAGCACCGGGACTAGCGGGGGGGCTAGCACAGATACGCAGTATTTT. Its protein is CASSTGTSGGASTDTQYF. The whole variable domain, remainder taken from reference TRBV5-6 and TRBJ2-3, is DAGVTQSPTHLIKTRGQQVTLRCSPKSGHDTVSWYQQALGQGPQFIFQYYEEEERQRGNFPDRFSGHQFPNYSSELNVNALLLGDSALYLCASSTGTSGGASTDTQYFGPGTRLTVL.

V gene TRBV7-2 combines with J gene TRBJ1-6, with D uncertain. V gave up 1 base and J gave up 8 bases, with 12 bases separating them. Germline values: CDR1 SGHTA, CDR2 FQGNSA. CDR3 length: 15 residues. CDR3 in amino acids: CASSLGTSAYSPLHF. The CDR3 DNA is TGTGCCAGCAGCTTAGGGACCTCCGCCTATTCACCCCTCCACTTT.

The chain carries TRBV5-1 and TRBJ2-1, with 9 positions matching TRBD1. Germline-derived CDR1 and CDR2 are SGHRS and YFSETQ. With V trimmed by 2 bases and J by 1 base, 4 bases remained unmatched. The CDR3 extends over 16 amino acids. For the CDR3, the DNA is TGCGCCAGCAGCTTCTCCGGGACAGGGTCCTACAATGAGCAGTTCTTC. It codes for CASSFSGTGSYNEQFF.

The chain has TRBV2 and TRBJ2-7, with D perhaps TRBD1 (5 bases). From germline, CDR1 is SNHLY and CDR2 FYNNEI. This CDR3 has 15 amino acids. The germline V and J ends were trimmed by 7 bases and 3 bases, with 19 bases remaining between them. The CDR3 DNA is TGTGCCAGCACGCCTCGTGTAGGGGCGGACTACGAGCAGTACTTC. The encoded protein is CASTPRVGADYEQYF.

This clonotype was seen a handful of times. The chain combines TRBV4-2 with TRBJ2-1, with D possibly being TRBD1 (5 bases). V lost 0 bases and J lost 2, with 11 bases in between. Germline CDR1 and CDR2: LGHNA and YNFKEQ. The CDR3 spans 16 residues. This CDR3 reads CASSQEVADTYNEQFF. CDR3 DNA: TGTGCCAGCAGCCAAGAGGTCGCGGACACCTACAATGAGCAGTTCTTC.

The table lists this clonotype with a few counts. A much larger clone differs by one base, so this may be a read error. The J gene is TRBJ2-7, the V gene TRBV5-1, with 8 bases matching TRBD1. CDR1 SGHRS and CDR2 YFSETQ come from the germline V gene. This CDR3 has 15 amino acids. Trimming removed 1 base from V and 7 bases from J; junction bases left unmatched: 10. The CDR3 protein is CASSLSQGAYNEQYF. DNA for the CDR3: TGCGCCAGCAGCTTGTCCCAGGGGGCTTACAATGAGCAGTACTTC.

This clonotype was counted a few times. This chain links TRBV7-3 with TRBJ1-2; no firm D call. The CDR3 is made up of 17 amino acids. V shed 0 bases and J shed 2 bases, with 16 bases lying between them. Germline CDR1 reads SGHTA; CDR2 reads FQGTGA. The CDR3 nucleotides are TGTGCCAGCAGCTTAACGGGATGGGGAGAAAACAACTATGGCTACACCTTC. This codes for CASSLTGWGENNYGYTF.

This clonotype was observed a few times. The chain uses TRBV4-3 and TRBJ2-1, with D perhaps assigned TRBD1 or TRBD2 (7 bases each). This CDR3 has 18 amino acids. V shed 1 base and J shed 5 bases, with 21 bases lying between them. Germline values: CDR1 LGHNA, CDR2 YSLEER. This CDR3 reads CASSQVREGAGSDNEQFF. The DNA of the CDR3 is TGCGCCAGCAGCCAAGTCAGGGAGGGGGCTGGGTCTGACAATGAGCAGTTCTTC.

Only a few counts were recorded for this clonotype. The J gene is TRBJ1-2, the V gene TRBV29-1, with no clear D. V lost 4 bases and J lost 7, with 10 bases in between. CDR1 is SQVTM and CDR2 is ANQGSEA in the germline V gene. This CDR3 is built from 11 residues. Written as DNA, the CDR3 is TGCAGCGTTGGTGACGCTAGTGGCTACACCTTC. It is translated as CSVGDASGYTF.

The rearrangement links TRBV18 to TRBJ1-4; D gene uncertain. V dropped 3 bases and J dropped 4 bases, with 12 bases sitting between them. This CDR3 comprises 15 residues. Germline V gives CDR1 KGHSH, CDR2 LQKENI. The CDR3: CASSPGERVNEKLFF. CDR3 in DNA: TGTGCCAGCTCACCTGGGGAAAGAGTTAATGAAAAACTGTTTTTT.

CDR3 nucleotide sequence: TGTGCCACCAGTGATTTGGGACGAGCCGGGGAGCTGTTTTTT. Translated, it gives CATSDLGRAGELFF. V is TRBV24-1 and J is TRBJ2-2, with D hard to call. Trimming took off 0 bases at V and 6 bases at J, with 7 bases between the two ends. CDR3 size: 14 residues. Germline CDR1 is KGHDR and CDR2 is SFDVKD.

The DNA of the CDR3 is TGCGCCAGCAGCCAAGATACTGGACAGGGCACTGAAGCTTTCTTT. Protein: CASSQDTGQGTEAFF. The chain is built from TRBV4-3 and TRBJ1-1; 8 bases agree with TRBD1. In germline, CDR1 is LGHNA, CDR2 YSLEER. The length of the CDR3 is 15 residues. V dropped 0 bases and J dropped 4; count of bases not matched to a gene: 4.

This sequence joins TRBV21-1 and TRBJ2-7. TRBV21-1 is reported as a pseudogene. This CDR3 has 13 residues. The CDR3 loop reads CASTTEESYEQYF. The CDR3 DNA follows: TGTGCCAGCACCACAGAGGAGTCCTACGAGCAGTACTTC.

The gene calls are TRBV5-6 and TRBJ2-7, with D unresolved. Looked up from germline, CDR1 is SGHDT and CDR2 is YYEEEE. V was pared by 4 bases and J by 0 bases, with 11 bases between. The CDR3 extends over 14 amino acids. CDR3 protein: CASSPAANSYEQYF. CDR3 in DNA: TGTGCCAGCAGCCCCGCTGCCAACTCCTACGAGCAGTACTTC.

About this clonotype: This CDR3 fails to terminate in the conserved phenylalanine or tryptophan, so it likely reflects a read error. The DNA is left out, because the CDR3 cannot be placed on it with certainty; the CDR3 is given as TCRdb lists it. The V and J genes are TRBV5-5 and TRBJ2-6. Germline CDR1 and CDR2: SGHKS and YYEKEE (reference sequence). The CDR3 spans 16 residues, counting both ends. The CDR3 sequence is CASSPTSSSGANVLTI.

The chain has TRBV7-2 and TRBJ2-1; D might be TRBD1 or TRBD2, each matching 5 bases. With the DNA end fitting TRBJ2-7 better, the J assignment may be wrong. This CDR3 is 17 amino acids long. In germline, CDR1 is SGHTA, CDR2 FQGNSA. The CDR3 loop reads CASSLRSGLSSYNEQYF. The DNA of the CDR3 is TGTGCCAGCAGCTTAAGGTCGGGGCTAAGCTCCTACAATGAGCAGTACTTC.

The V and J genes are TRBV20-1 and TRBJ1-1; D call uncertain. V was shortened by 0 bases and J by 7 bases, with 9 bases between the two germline ends. The V gene's germline CDR1 is DFQATT and CDR2 SNEGSKA (reference sequence). The CDR3 consists of 12 residues. CDR3 coding DNA: TGCAGTGCTAGAGATCTCCAGCTTGAAGCTTTCTTT. The encoded protein is CSARDLQLEAFF.

Worth noting for this clonotype: A much larger clonotype is one base distant, so this may be a read error. The chain recombines TRBV10-3 with TRBJ2-7; D is unresolved. This CDR3 spans 13 amino acids. Germline V lookup: CDR1 ENHRY, CDR2 SYGVKD. Trimming cost V 3 bases and J 12 bases, with 18 bases left between them. The CDR3 spells CAISDYRTETRYF. CDR3 nucleotides: TGTGCCATCAGTGATTATAGGACGGAGACCCGGTACTTC.

This clonotype was picked up a small number of times. The CDR3 here is CASSLSRGAAEAFF. DNA for the CDR3: TGTGCCAGCAGTTTAAGCCGGGGGGCGGCTGAAGCTTTCTTT. This chain joins TRBV27 and TRBJ1-1; the D gene is possibly TRBD1 (6 bases). From germline, CDR1 is MNHEY and CDR2 SMNVEV (reference sequence). The CDR3 contains 14 residues. The V end was cut by 2 bases, the J end by 6 bases, with 13 bases between.

This chain links TRBV15 with TRBJ2-5; no clear D. The ends were cut back, 1 base at V and 1 base at J, with 10 bases in the middle. Germline CDR1 LNHNV, CDR2 YYDKDF (reference sequence). The length of the CDR3 is 15 residues. CDR3 region: CATSRGRGSQETQYF. CDR3 nucleotides: TGTGCCACCAGCAGAGGACGAGGTAGCCAAGAGACCCAGTACTTC.

This rearrangement joins TRBV12-3 or TRBV12-4 to TRBJ2-3; 8 bases align to TRBD1. The length of the CDR3 is 14 residues. Germline trimming cut 6 bases from V and 4 bases from J; bases unmatched to any gene: 6. Here the CDR3 DNA reads TGTGCCAGCAGCTCGGCGGGACAGGCAGATACGCAGTATTTT. It codes for CASSSAGQADTQYF.

This clonotype was seen only a few times. The CDR3 reads CAWSVDTDTQYF. CDR3 nucleotides: TGTGCCTGGAGTGTCGACACAGATACGCAGTATTTT. This chain uses TRBV30 with TRBJ2-3; no clear D. This CDR3 contains 12 residues. V lost 0 bases, J lost 2 bases, and 3 bases lay in between. CDR1 is GTSNPN and CDR2 is SVGIG in the germline V gene (reference sequence). The full variable domain, in which reference TRBV30 and TRBJ2-3 provide the parts outside the CDR3, is SQTIHQWPATLVQPVGSPLSLECTVEGTSNPNLYWYRQAAGRGLQLLFYSVGIGQISSEVPQNLSASRPQDRQFILSSKKLLLSDSGFYLCAWSVDTDTQYFGPGTRLTVL.

The chain carries TRBV25-1 and TRBJ1-1; D gene unclear. V was shortened by 3 bases and J by 4 bases, with 15 bases between the two germline ends. The length of the CDR3 is 15 residues. Germline V gene sequence: CDR1 MGHDK, CDR2 SYGVNS. CDR3 coding DNA: TGTGCCAGCAGTGAGTCAAGGTCACGGATCACTGAAGCTTTCTTT. Its translation: CASSESRSRITEAFF.